The T cell receptor beta chain described here comes from a study of cytomegalovirus exposure and HLA in healthy donors. The PCR had 60 Vbeta and 13 Jbeta primers. Using immunoSEQ multiplex PCR, the repertoire was profiled, and TCRdb retains in-frame clones only, with some absent. The table has about 150,000 clones, 55% to 80% seen once. This clone was counted only a few times. Its antigen is still unknown. Whole-study results and caveats: V- and J-gene trimming in TCR beta was tied to a missense DCLRE1C variant by an analysis performed later.

Germline values: CDR1 SGHRS, CDR2 YFSETQ. The CDR3 length is 17 residues. Between the trimmed V and J ends, which lost 4 bases and 14 bases, there was a span of 33 bases. Specimen: PBMCs. The receptor was derived from a woman in her sixties in good health and CMV-seropositive. The J gene is TRBJ1-1, the V gene TRBV5-1; possible D gene TRBD1, 6 bases. The CDR3 region is CASSHHPFRDTYTGGFF. In DNA, the CDR3 is TGCGCCAGCAGCCACCACCCCTTCCGGGACACCTACACTGGGGGATTCTTT.